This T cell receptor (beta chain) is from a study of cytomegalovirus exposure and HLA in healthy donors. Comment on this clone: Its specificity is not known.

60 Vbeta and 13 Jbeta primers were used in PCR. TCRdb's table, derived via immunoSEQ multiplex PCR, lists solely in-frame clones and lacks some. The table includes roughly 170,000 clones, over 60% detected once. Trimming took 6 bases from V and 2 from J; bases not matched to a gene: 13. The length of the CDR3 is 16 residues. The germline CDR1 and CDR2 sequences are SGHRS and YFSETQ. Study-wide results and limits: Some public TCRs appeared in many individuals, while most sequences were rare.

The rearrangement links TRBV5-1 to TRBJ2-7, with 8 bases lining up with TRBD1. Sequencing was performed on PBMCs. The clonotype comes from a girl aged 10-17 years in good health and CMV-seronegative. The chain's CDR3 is CASTPLSGQGTYEQYF. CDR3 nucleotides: TGCGCCAGCACCCCATTATCCGGACAGGGTACCTACGAGCAGTACTTC.